The 24 T cell receptor beta chains below were found in one sample sequenced in a study of T cell responses to AZD1222 COVID-19 vaccine. The data were produced by immunoSEQ multiplex PCR, yet TCRdb's version contains in-frame clones alone and is incomplete. This sample has some 97,000 clones, with around 87% found just once. This specimen consisted of peripheral blood, obtained on day 0 of MenACWY control vaccination. These receptors originate from an adult in good health.

In this sample, this clone turned up a few times. In DNA, the CDR3 is TGTGCCAGCAGCTTGAAGGACTATGGCTACACCTTC. Its translation: CASSLKDYGYTF. V gene TRBV6-2 or TRBV6-3 combines with J gene TRBJ1-2; unclear D gene. Germline CDR1 reads MNHEY; CDR2 reads SVGEGT. The CDR3 runs to 12 residues. V shed 6 bases and J shed 3 bases, with 8 bases lying between them.

V usage is TRBV21-1 and J usage is TRBJ1-1. TRBV21-1 is a known pseudogene. CDR3 length: 14 amino acids. CDR3 sequence reads: CASSKGWDETEAFF. The CDR3 coding sequence is TGTGCCAGCAGCAAAGGTTGGGATGAGACTGAAGCTTTCTTT.

This sequence joins TRBV9 and TRBJ1-6, with D possibly matching TRBD1 (5 bases). V was shortened by 4 bases and J by 7 bases, with 9 bases between the two germline ends. The CDR3 sequence is 13 residues long. Germline lookup yields CDR1 SGDLS and CDR2 YYNGEE. The CDR3 region has the DNA TGTGCCAGCAGCCTCGGGGCCAATTCACCCCTCCACTTT. Translated, it gives CASSLGANSPLHF. The full variable domain, in which reference TRBV9 and TRBJ1-6 provide the parts outside the CDR3, is DSGVTQTPKHLITATGQRVTLRCSPRSGDLSVYWYQQSLDQGLQFLIQYYNGEERAKGNILERFSAQQFPDLHSELNLSSLELGDSALYFCASSLGANSPLHFGNGTRLTVT.

V is TRBV14 and J is TRBJ1-4; no clear D gene. Trimming pared 0 bases from V and 7 bases from J, leaving 0 bases between. The CDR3 loop spans 11 amino acids. CDR1 and CDR2 (germline): SGHDN, FVKESK. The DNA for the CDR3 is TGTGCCAGCAGCCAAGATGAAAAACTGTTTTTT. It yields the protein CASSQDEKLFF. The complete variable domain, with remaining parts taken from reference TRBV14 and TRBJ1-4, reads EAGVTQFPSHSVIEKGQTVTLRCDPISGHDNLYWYRRVMGKEIKFLLHFVKESKQDESGMPNNRFLAERTGGTYSTLKVQPAELEDSGVYFCASSQDEKLFFGSGTQLSVL.

This chain joins TRBV4-2 and TRBJ1-2; D is uncertain. Germline V lookup: CDR1 LGHNA, CDR2 YNFKEQ. CDR3 length equals 13 residues. V was trimmed by 0 bases and J by 3 bases, leaving 5 bases between them. The CDR3 loop reads CASSQERDYGYTF. CDR3 in DNA: TGTGCCAGCAGCCAAGAACGGGACTATGGCTACACCTTC.

Only one count was recorded for this clone. The chain couples TRBV14 to TRBJ1-1; D call uncertain. There are 16 residues in the CDR3. The germline CDR1 and CDR2 sequences are SGHDN and FVKESK. The ends were cut back, 0 bases at V and 1 base at J, with 12 bases in the middle. DNA for the CDR3: TGTGCCAGCAGCCAAGATCTTGGCAGTCGGAACACTGAAGCTTTCTTT. This translates into CASSQDLGSRNTEAFF.

This rearrangement joins TRBV7-6 to TRBJ2-1, with 10 nucleotides matching TRBD1. There are 17 residues in the CDR3. V lost 2 bases to trimming and J lost 3 bases; unmatched junction nucleotides: 7. Germline values: CDR1 SGHVS, CDR2 FNYEAQ. CDR3 sequence reads: CASSLRTGGLSYNEQFF. DNA for the CDR3: TGTGCCAGCAGCTTACGGACAGGGGGGCTTAGCTACAATGAGCAGTTCTTC.

V and J are TRBV9 and TRBJ1-2, with a possible D match to TRBD1 (6 bases). Germline assignment: CDR1 SGDLS and CDR2 YYNGEE. Trimming took 0 bases from V and 3 from J, leaving 12 bases between them. There are 15 residues in the CDR3. CDR3 sequence reads: CASSVDGGQDYGYTF. The CDR3, as DNA: TGTGCCAGCAGCGTAGACGGGGGGCAGGACTATGGCTACACCTTC.

This chain joins TRBV19 and TRBJ2-2, with TRBD2 identical over 7 bases. Germline-derived CDR1 and CDR2 are LNHDA and SQIVND (reference sequence). The length of the CDR3 is 17 residues. The junction had 14 bases not matched to a gene; V was cut back by 6 bases and J by 4 bases. In DNA, the CDR3 is TGTGCCAGTAGGACCTCGCCCCTAGCGGCATTCACCGGGGAGCTGTTTTTT. Protein product: CASRTSPLAAFTGELFF.

This clone was detected once. The gene calls are TRBV5-1 and TRBJ2-1; a possible D gene is TRBD2 (6 bases). Looked up from germline, CDR1 is SGHRS and CDR2 is YFSETQ. The CDR3 covers 13 residues. Trimming took 4 bases from V and 7 from J, leaving 12 bases between them. The CDR3 sequence: CASSLSRENEQFF. The CDR3 bases are TGCGCCAGCAGCCTCTCACGGGAGAATGAGCAGTTCTTC.

The chain couples TRBV2 to TRBJ1-6; 7 nucleotides line up with TRBD1. The CDR3 spans 17 residues. Germline assignment: CDR1 SNHLY and CDR2 FYNNEI. V was clipped by 2 bases and J by 1 base; unmatched bases: 5. For the CDR3, the DNA is TGTGCCAGCAGTGAAAAGGGCAGGGGGTCCTATAATTCACCCCTCCACTTT. Protein sequence: CASSEKGRGSYNSPLHF.

The V gene is TRBV4-1, the J gene TRBJ2-7, with D maybe TRBD1 (5 bases). The CDR3 is 12 residues long. Looked up from germline, CDR1 is MGHRA and CDR2 is YSYEKL. Trimming pared 1 base from V and 8 bases from J, leaving 9 bases between. Written as DNA, the CDR3 is TGCGCCAGCAGCCAAGTAAGGGGTAAGCAGTACTTC. Translated, it gives CASSQVRGKQYF.

The V and J genes are TRBV5-1 and TRBJ1-1; D perhaps matches TRBD1 (5 bases). CDR1 is SGHRS, CDR2 YFSETQ, per germline. Trimming cost V 0 bases and J 4 bases, with 13 bases left between them. CDR3 length: 15 residues. The CDR3 DNA reads as TGCGCCAGCAGCTTGGTGAACGGGGGAGGCACTGAAGCTTTCTTT. Protein: CASSLVNGGGTEAFF.

The CDR3 is CAWSVEGNQPQHF. The DNA of the CDR3 is TGTGCCTGGAGTGTAGAGGGGAATCAGCCCCAGCATTTT. The chain uses TRBV30 and TRBJ1-5; D is possibly TRBD1 (5 bases). Germline V CDR1 and CDR2: GTSNPN, SVGIG (reference sequence). The V gene lost 0 bases and the J gene lost 4 bases, with 7 bases spanning the gap. CDR3 length equals 13 residues.

Concerning this clone: Compared with germline, one end of the junction differs, possibly owing to a read error. The rearrangement uses TRBV7-2 and TRBJ2-1; perhaps TRBD1 as D (6 bases). The CDR3 has 15 amino acids. The germline V gene encodes CDR1 SGHTA and CDR2 FQGNSA. In DNA, the CDR3 is TGTGCCAGCAGCTTAGAGGCAGGGGCCTATAATGAGCAGTTCTTC. Translating gives CASSLEAGAYNEQFF. The full variable domain, rest sourced from reference TRBV7-2 and TRBJ2-1, is GAGVSQSPSNKVTEKGKDVELRCDPISGHTALYWYRQSLGQGLEFLIYFQGNSAPDKSGLPSDRFSAERTGGSVSTLTIQRTQQEDSAVYLCASSLEAGAYNEQFFGPGTRLTVL.

The chain employs TRBV6-1 and TRBJ1-5, with D possibly TRBD1 on 5 matching bases. Germline CDR1 is MNHNS and CDR2 is SASEGT. CDR3 length equals 16 residues. V lost 1 base and J lost 4, with 14 bases in between. CDR3 in amino acids: CASSEVFTTANQPQHF. The CDR3 DNA sequence: TGTGCCAGCAGTGAAGTATTTACGACAGCTAATCAGCCCCAGCATTTT.

As concerns this clone: This CDR3 is also generated by other DNA sequences in the sample. The chain couples TRBV19 to TRBJ1-5; D is ambiguous. The V gene's germline CDR1 is LNHDA and CDR2 SQIVND (reference sequence). The V end was cut by 0 bases, the J end by 1 base, with 7 bases between. This CDR3 spans 15 amino acids. In nucleotides, the CDR3 is TGTGCCAGTAGTATAGAAGGGTTGAGCAATCAGCCCCAGCATTTT. This translates into CASSIEGLSNQPQHF. The variable domain in full, completed from reference TRBV19 and TRBJ1-5, reads DGGITQSPKYLFRKEGQNVTLSCEQNLNHDAMYWYRQDPGQGLRLIYYSQIVNDFQKGDIAEGYSVSREKKESFPLTVTSAQKNPTAFYLCASSIEGLSNQPQHFGDGTRLSIL.

This sequence joins TRBV10-2 and TRBJ1-5, with 8 bases aligning to TRBD1. Germline V gene data show CDR1 as WSHSY and CDR2 as SAAADI. Trimming took 10 bases from V and 0 from J; bases not matched to a gene: 5. This CDR3 has 14 amino acids. CDR3 in amino acids: CATSDRASNQPQHF. The CDR3 bases are TGCGCCACCTCGGACAGGGCTAGCAATCAGCCCCAGCATTTT.

The J gene is TRBJ1-5, the V gene TRBV9; 9 bases agree with TRBD1. This CDR3 has 14 residues. From germline, CDR1 is SGDLS and CDR2 YYNGEE. J lost 6 bases, V lost 3 bases, and 4 bases had no gene match. The CDR3 loop is CASSGQGGSQPQHF. The CDR3 DNA is TGTGCCAGCAGCGGACAGGGGGGAAGTCAGCCCCAGCATTTT.

The CDR3, as DNA: TGCAGCGTGGCTGGGACAGTCGAATCCTACAATGAGCAGTTCTTC. Protein sequence: CSVAGTVESYNEQFF. The chain employs TRBV29-1 and TRBJ2-1, with 7 positions matching TRBD1. Per the germline V gene, CDR1 is SQVTM and CDR2 is ANQGSEA. The CDR3 covers 15 residues. Germline trimming cut 6 bases from V and 1 base from J; bases unmatched to any gene: 9.

This clone was seen a handful of times. J is TRBJ1-5 and V is TRBV15; no definite D call. Germline CDR1 and CDR2: LNHNV and YYDKDF (reference sequence). Trimming took 3 bases from V and 4 from J, leaving 7 bases between them. This CDR3 is 13 amino acids long. The CDR3 protein is CATSSGQNQPQHF. CDR3 DNA sequence: TGTGCCACCAGCAGCGGGCAAAATCAGCCCCAGCATTTT.

The chain recombines TRBV19 with TRBJ1-6; tentative D call: TRBD1 (6 bases). CDR3 length: 14 amino acids. The V gene's germline CDR1 is LNHDA and CDR2 SQIVND (reference sequence). V lost 6 bases to trimming and J lost 3 bases, with 9 bases between them. In DNA, the CDR3 is TGTGCCAGTAGCGAACAGGGCTATAATTCACCCCTCCACTTT. Protein product: CASSEQGYNSPLHF.

The CDR3 here is CASSGRTGQETQYF. For the CDR3, the DNA is TGTGCCAGCAGCGGGCGGACAGGGCAAGAGACCCAGTACTTC. V usage is TRBV7-2 and J usage is TRBJ2-5; TRBD1 matches 8 bases. This CDR3 spans 14 amino acids. Looked up from germline, CDR1 is SGHTA and CDR2 is FQGNSA. Trimming took 5 bases from V and 2 from J; bases not matched to a gene: 4.

The chain couples TRBV6-5 to TRBJ1-4; the match to TRBD1 covers 9 bases. The V segment lost 0 bases and the J segment 7 bases; nucleotides outside the gene matches: 3. This CDR3 spans 15 amino acids. Germline CDR1 reads MNHEY; CDR2 reads SVGAGI. The CDR3 sequence is CASSYSDRGGEKLFF. The CDR3 DNA sequence: TGTGCCAGCAGTTACTCGGACAGGGGTGGTGAAAAACTGTTTTTT.